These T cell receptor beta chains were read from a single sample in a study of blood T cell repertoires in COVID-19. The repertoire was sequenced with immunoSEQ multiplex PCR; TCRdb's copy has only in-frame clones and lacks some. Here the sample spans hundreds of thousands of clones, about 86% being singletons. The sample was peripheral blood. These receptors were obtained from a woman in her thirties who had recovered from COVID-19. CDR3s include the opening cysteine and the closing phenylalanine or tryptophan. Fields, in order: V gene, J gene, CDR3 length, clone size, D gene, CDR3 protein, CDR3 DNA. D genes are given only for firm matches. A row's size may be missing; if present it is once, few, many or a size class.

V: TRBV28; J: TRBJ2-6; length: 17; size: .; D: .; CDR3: CASSLWSYFTGANVLTF; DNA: TGTGCCAGCAGTTTATGGTCTTATTTCACAGGGGCCAACGTCCTGACTTTC
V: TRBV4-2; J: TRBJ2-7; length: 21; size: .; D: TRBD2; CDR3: CASSQDIDNPTSGGGFYEQYF; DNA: TGTGCCAGCAGCCAAGATATCGACAATCCAACTAGCGGGGGCGGGTTCTACGAGCAGTACTTC
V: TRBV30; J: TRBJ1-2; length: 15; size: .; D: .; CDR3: CAWSPGNNPNYGYTF; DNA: TGTGCCTGGAGCCCAGGGAACAACCCTAACTATGGCTACACCTTC
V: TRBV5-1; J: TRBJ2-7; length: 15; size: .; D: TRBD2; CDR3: CASSLALAGTYEQYF; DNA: TGCGCCAGCAGCTTGGCCCTAGCGGGGACATACGAGCAGTACTTC
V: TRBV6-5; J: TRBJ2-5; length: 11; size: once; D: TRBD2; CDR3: CASSPGTSRYF; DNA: TGTGCCAGCAGCCCCGGGACTAGCAGATACTTC
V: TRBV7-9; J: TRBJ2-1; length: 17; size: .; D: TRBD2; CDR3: CASSSLGASGGHNEQFF; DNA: TGTGCCAGCAGCTCCCTGGGGGCTAGCGGGGGACACAATGAGCAGTTCTTC
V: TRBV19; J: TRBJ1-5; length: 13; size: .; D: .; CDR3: CASMAGPNQPQHF; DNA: TGTGCCAGTATGGCAGGCCCCAATCAGCCCCAGCATTTT
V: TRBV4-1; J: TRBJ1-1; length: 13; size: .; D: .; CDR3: CASSGTGITEAFF; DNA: TGCGCCAGCTCAGGAACAGGAATCACTGAAGCTTTCTTT
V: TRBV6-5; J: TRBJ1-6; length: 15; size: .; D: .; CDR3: CASSYSTVNGSPLHF; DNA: TGTGCCAGCAGTTACTCGACCGTCAACGGGTCACCCCTCCACTTT
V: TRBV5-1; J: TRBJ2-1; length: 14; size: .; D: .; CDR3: CASSLAFVGNEQFF; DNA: TGCGCCAGCAGCTTGGCCTTCGTCGGCAATGAGCAGTTCTTC
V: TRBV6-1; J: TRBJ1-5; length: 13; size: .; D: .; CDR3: CASSEAIGEPQHF; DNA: TGTGCCAGCAGTGAAGCGATCGGGGAGCCCCAGCATTTT
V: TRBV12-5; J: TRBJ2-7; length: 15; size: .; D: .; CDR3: CASGLGQGNYYEQYF; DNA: TGTGCTAGTGGTTTGGGGCAGGGGAATTACTACGAGCAGTACTTC
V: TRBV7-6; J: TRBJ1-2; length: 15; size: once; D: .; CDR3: CASSLAGGANYGYTF; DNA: TGTGCCAGCAGCTTAGCTGGAGGAGCTAACTATGGCTACACCTTC
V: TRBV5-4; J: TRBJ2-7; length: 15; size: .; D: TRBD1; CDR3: CASSLLGQGAPEQYF; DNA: TGTGCCAGCAGCTTGTTGGGACAGGGGGCGCCCGAGCAGTACTTC
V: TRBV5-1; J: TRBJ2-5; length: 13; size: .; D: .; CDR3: CASSPTGMETQYF; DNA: TGCGCCAGCAGCCCGACAGGTATGGAGACCCAGTACTTC
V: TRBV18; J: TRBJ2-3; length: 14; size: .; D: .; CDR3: CASSPLANTDTQYF; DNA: TGTGCCAGCTCACCGCTAGCGAACACAGATACGCAGTATTTT
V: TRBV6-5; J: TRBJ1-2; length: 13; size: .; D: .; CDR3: CASGRSEGTGYTF; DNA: TGTGCCAGCGGCCGGTCCGAGGGGACAGGCTACACCTTC
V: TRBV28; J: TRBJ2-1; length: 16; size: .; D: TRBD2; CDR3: CASSSIGRYGYNEQFF; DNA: TGTGCCAGCAGTTCCATCGGGAGGTATGGGTACAATGAGCAGTTCTTC
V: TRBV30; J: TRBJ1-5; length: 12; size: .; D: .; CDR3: CAWSVQTQPQHF; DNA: TGTGCCTGGAGTGTACAAACTCAGCCCCAGCATTTT
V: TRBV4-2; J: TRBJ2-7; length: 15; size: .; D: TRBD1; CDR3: CASSRDRVTAYEQYF; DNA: TGTGCCAGCAGCCGGGACAGGGTGACAGCATACGAGCAGTACTTC
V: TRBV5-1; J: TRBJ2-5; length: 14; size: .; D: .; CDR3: CASSLLQTQETQYF; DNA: TGCGCCAGCAGCTTGTTACAGACACAAGAGACCCAGTACTTC
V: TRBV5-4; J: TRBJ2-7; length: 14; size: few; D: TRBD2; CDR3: CASSPSGGNYEQYF; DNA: TGTGCCAGCAGCCCTAGCGGGGGGAACTACGAGCAGTACTTC
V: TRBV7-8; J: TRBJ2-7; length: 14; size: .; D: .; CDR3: CASSLRQATYEQYF; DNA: TGTGCCAGCAGCTTAAGACAGGCGACCTACGAGCAGTACTTC
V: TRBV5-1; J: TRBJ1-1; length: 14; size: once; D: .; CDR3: CASSGDTAGTEAFF; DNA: TGCGCCAGCAGCGGCGATACAGCGGGCACTGAAGCTTTCTTT
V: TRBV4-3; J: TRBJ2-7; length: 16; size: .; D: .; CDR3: CASSQVGSPGSYEQYF; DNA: TGCGCCAGCAGCCAAGTCGGGTCTCCGGGGTCCTACGAGCAGTACTTC
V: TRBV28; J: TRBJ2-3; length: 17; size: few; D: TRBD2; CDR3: CASSSPNSGRATDTQYF; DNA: TGTGCCAGCAGTTCCCCGAATAGCGGGAGGGCCACAGATACGCAGTATTTT
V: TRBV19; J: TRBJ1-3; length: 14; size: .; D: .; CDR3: CASSFKGGLNTIYF; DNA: TGTGCCAGTAGTTTTAAAGGGGGTTTAAACACCATATATTTT
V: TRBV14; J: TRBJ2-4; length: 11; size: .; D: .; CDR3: CASSSSNIQYF; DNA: TGTGCCAGCAGCTCTTCAAACATTCAGTACTTC
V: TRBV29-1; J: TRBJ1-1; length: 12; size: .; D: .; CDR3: CSVSGASTEAFF; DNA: TGCAGCGTTTCAGGGGCGTCCACTGAAGCTTTCTTT
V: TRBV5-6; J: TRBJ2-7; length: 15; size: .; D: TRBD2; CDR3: CASSFTSGESLWQYF; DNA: TGTGCCAGCAGTTTCACTAGCGGGGAATCCCTTTGGCAGTACTTC
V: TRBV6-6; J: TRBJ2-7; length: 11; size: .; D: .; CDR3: CASSLDSEQYF; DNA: TGTGCCAGCAGCCTCGACAGTGAGCAGTACTTC
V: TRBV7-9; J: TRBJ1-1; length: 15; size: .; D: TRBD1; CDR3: CASSDPGQGNTEAFF; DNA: TGTGCCAGCAGCGATCCGGGACAGGGGAACACTGAAGCTTTCTTT
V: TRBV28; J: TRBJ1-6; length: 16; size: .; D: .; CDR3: CASSLSGGTYNSPLHF; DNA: TGTGCCAGCAGTTTATCCGGGGGGACCTATAATTCACCCCTCCACTTT
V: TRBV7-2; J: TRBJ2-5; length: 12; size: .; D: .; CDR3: CASSWDTQTQYF; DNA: TGTGCCAGCAGCTGGGACACCCAAACCCAGTACTTC
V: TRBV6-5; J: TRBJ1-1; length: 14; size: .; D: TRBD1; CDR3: CASSRGQGITEAFF; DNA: TGTGCCAGCAGCCGCGGACAGGGGATCACTGAAGCTTTCTTT
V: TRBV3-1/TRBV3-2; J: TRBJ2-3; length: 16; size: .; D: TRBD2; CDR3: CASSPREGLSTDTQYF; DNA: TGTGCCAGCAGCCCCAGGGAGGGCCTTAGCACAGATACGCAGTATTTT
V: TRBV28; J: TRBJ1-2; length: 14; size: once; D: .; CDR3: CASSLSQGYYGYTF; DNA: TGTGCCAGCAGTTTATCACAGGGATACTATGGCTACACCTTC